This TCR beta chain is from a study of cytomegalovirus exposure and HLA in healthy donors. About the research overall: An early release of data contained about 85 million unique TCRs, which came from HLA-typed donors. Out of fewer than 500 genotyped donors, about 76% belonged to the Caucasian-associated ancestry cluster.

CDR3 length: 11 residues. The germline gives CDR1 SNHLY, CDR2 FYNNEI. V was pared by 0 bases and J by 7 bases, with 3 bases between. This clone has only a few counts. What it binds is unknown. Primers for the PCR totalled 60 Vbeta and 13 Jbeta. TCRdb's copy holds only in-frame clones and misses some; the assay was immunoSEQ multiplex PCR. The sample records 130,000 to 150,000 clones, about 80% being singletons. Whole-study findings and limits: Specificity of three CMV-associated chains for CMV antigens was verified in vitro. The investigators catalogued under 200 TCR beta chains as cytomegalovirus-associated.

The V and J genes are TRBV2 and TRBJ2-5; D is unresolved. Sequenced: PBMCs. The sequence derives from a woman aged 18-29 years in good health and CMV-seropositive. In DNA, the CDR3 is TGTGCCAGCAGTGAAGCCGGGACCCAGTACTTC. It is translated as CASSEAGTQYF.